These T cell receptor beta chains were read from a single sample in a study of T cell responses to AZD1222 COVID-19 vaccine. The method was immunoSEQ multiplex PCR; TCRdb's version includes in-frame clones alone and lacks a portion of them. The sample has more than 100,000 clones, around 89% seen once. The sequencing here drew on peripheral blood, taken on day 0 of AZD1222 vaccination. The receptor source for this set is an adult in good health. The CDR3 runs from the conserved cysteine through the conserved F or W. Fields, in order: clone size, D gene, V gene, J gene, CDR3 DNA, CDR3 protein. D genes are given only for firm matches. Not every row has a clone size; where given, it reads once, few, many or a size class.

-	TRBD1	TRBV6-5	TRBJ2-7	TGTGCCAGCAGAATGGCAGGGGGCAACTACGAGCAGTACTTC	CASRMAGGNYEQYF
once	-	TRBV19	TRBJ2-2	TGTGCCAGTAGTATAAGTAACAGGAACACCGGGGAGCTGTTTTTT	CASSISNRNTGELFF
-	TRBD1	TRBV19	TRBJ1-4	TGTGCCAGTAGTATAACCGACAGGGGGGAAGGTGAAAAACTGTTTTTT	CASSITDRGEGEKLFF
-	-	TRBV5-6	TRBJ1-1	TGTGCCAGCAGCTTGGATCGGTGGGGAGCTGAAGCTTTCTTT	CASSLDRWGAEAFF
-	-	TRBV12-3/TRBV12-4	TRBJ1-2	TGTGCCAGCAGTTATGAGGGCTATGGCTACACCTTC	CASSYEGYGYTF
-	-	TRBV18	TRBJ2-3	TGTGCCAGCTCACCCGTTGTCAACGGTGATACGCAGTATTTT	CASSPVVNGDTQYF
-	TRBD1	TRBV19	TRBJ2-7	TGTGCCAGTAGAGGGGACAGGGCCTACGAGCAGTACTTC	CASRGDRAYEQYF
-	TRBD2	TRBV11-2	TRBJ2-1	TGTGCCAGCAGCTTAGATCCTAGCGGCTACAATGAGCAGTTCTTC	CASSLDPSGYNEQFF
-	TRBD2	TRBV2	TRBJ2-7	TGTGCCAGCAGCGAGACTAGCGGGGCGTACTACGAGCAGTACTTC	CASSETSGAYYEQYF
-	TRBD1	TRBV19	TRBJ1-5	TGTGCCAGTATGAGACAGGGAAGCAATCAGCCCCAGCATTTT	CASMRQGSNQPQHF
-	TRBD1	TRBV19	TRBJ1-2	TGTGCCAGTAGCCCAGGGGGAAAAGCTAACTATGGCTACACCTTC	CASSPGGKANYGYTF
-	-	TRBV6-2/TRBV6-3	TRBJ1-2	TGTGCCAGCAGTGACTGGACAGAATATGGCTACACCTTC	CASSDWTEYGYTF
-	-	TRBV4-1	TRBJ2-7	TGCGCCAGCAGCCAAGATTCCAGTGTGCAGTACTTC	CASSQDSSVQYF
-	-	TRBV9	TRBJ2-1	TGTGCCAGCAGTCCAATTCAGGGTTGGAATGAGCAGTTCTTC	CASSPIQGWNEQFF
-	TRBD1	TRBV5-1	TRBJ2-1	TGCGCCAGCAGCTCAGGGGGCGCGTCCTACAATGAGCAGTTCTTC	CASSSGGASYNEQFF
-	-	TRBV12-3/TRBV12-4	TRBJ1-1	TGTGCCAGCAGTTTAAGGGGAGCTGCAAAAGCTTTCTTT	CASSLRGAAKAFF
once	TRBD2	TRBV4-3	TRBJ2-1	TGCGCCAGCAGCCAAGATGGCAGGGAGGGCAATGAGCAGTTCTTC	CASSQDGREGNEQFF